Following are 6 T cell receptor beta chains from one sample sequenced in a study of blood T cells in healthy people across ages (dated by TCRdb to between 2015 and 2016). Library prep was done by 5' RACE. Sequencer: Illumina HiSeq 2500. A second roughly 6 to 11 cycle PCR used a sample-barcoded 5' primer and a J-beta primer mix. The public reads were run again by TCRdb, first through fastp at Q25 and then through MiXCR, and only productive beta chains were kept. Records with the same CDR3 protein are collapsed into one entry carrying the most frequent genes and DNA. A total of some 800,000 distinct CDR3 sequences appear in this sample, approximately 25% of them only once. The top ten hold around 3.6% of the sample. These same data were also listed under a study on T cells of mothers and their children.

Sequences were obtained from blood. Every receptor here comes from a boy aged 10-17 years in good health.

This clonotype was seen only a few times. This chain links TRBV30 with TRBJ1-6; D gene unclear. This CDR3 has 14 residues. V lost 6 bases to trimming and J lost 7 bases, with 16 bases between them. Looked up from germline, CDR1 is GTSNPN and CDR2 is SVGIG (reference sequence). The CDR3 spells CACPGSSSNSPLHF. The CDR3 DNA is TGTGCCTGCCCAGGCTCCTCCTCGAATTCACCCCTCCACTTT.

This clonotype was found a few times. The chain combines TRBV7-8 with TRBJ2-1; TRBD2 aligns across 9 bases. Germline CDR1 SGHVS, CDR2 FQNEAQ. This CDR3 comprises 16 residues. The junction had 12 bases not matched to a gene; V was cut back by 2 bases and J by 10 bases. CDR3 in amino acids: CASSLWVEASGTEQFF. In DNA form, the CDR3 reads TGTGCCAGCAGCTTATGGGTGGAGGCTAGCGGGACCGAGCAGTTCTTC.

This rearrangement joins TRBV7-9 to TRBJ2-7; 11 bases line up with TRBD2. Germline trimming cut 0 bases from V and 6 bases from J; bases unmatched to any gene: 7. Germline CDR1 is SEHNR and CDR2 is FQNEAQ (reference sequence). The CDR3 has 16 residues. The CDR3 sequence is CASSLAIAGGPGEQYF. CDR3 in DNA: TGTGCCAGCAGCTTAGCGATAGCGGGAGGGCCGGGCGAGCAGTACTTC.

This clonotype was detected only a few times. This sequence joins TRBV7-6 and TRBJ2-1; D is perhaps TRBD2 (7 bases). The germline V and J ends were trimmed by 2 bases and 7 bases, with 27 bases remaining between them. Germline loops: CDR1 SGHVS, CDR2 FNYEAQ. The CDR3 extends over 19 amino acids. The CDR3 bases are TGTGCCAGCAGCTTATCCCGTCAAGGGGGGGGGAAGTCTACAAATGAGCAGTTCTTC. It translates to CASSLSRQGGGKSTNEQFF.

V is TRBV19 and J is TRBJ2-7; a possible D gene is TRBD1 (5 bases). Trimming cost V 1 base and J 0 bases, with 7 bases left between them. The length of the CDR3 is 14 residues. The germline gives CDR1 LNHDA, CDR2 SQIVND (reference sequence). The CDR3 region is CASSIAGASYEQYF. CDR3 in DNA: TGTGCCAGTAGTATAGCTGGGGCCTCCTACGAGCAGTACTTC.

A few counts support this clonotype. CDR3 region: CASAATYTGELFF. In DNA, the CDR3 is TGTGCCAGCGCGGCGACTTACACCGGGGAGCTGTTTTTT. The chain has TRBV6-2 or TRBV6-3 and TRBJ2-2, with D unclear. V lost 8 bases to trimming and J lost 3 bases, with 10 bases between them. The CDR3 is 13 amino acids. CDR1 and CDR2 from the germline V gene are MNHEY and SVGEGT.